Listed below are T cell receptor beta chains from one sample, sequenced in a study of response to subunit inactivated influenza vaccine. TCRdb analysed the RT-PCR reads with MiXCR anew, one entry per CDR3 protein. The sample contains roughly 620,000 distinct CDR3 sequences, approximately 11% of which appear only once. These records were also assigned to another study, of T cells expressing NK-cell markers.

Sequencing was performed on PBMCs from blood, taken on the day of vaccination. These receptors were obtained from a man aged 45 to 65 who received an inactivated influenza vaccine. The CDR3 runs from the conserved cysteine through the conserved F or W. A D gene is named only where the DNA matches it firmly. Not every row has a clone size; where given, it reads once, few, many or a size class.

>-|TRBV20-1|TRBJ2-3|-
TGCAGTGCTACAGATACGCAGTATTTT
CSATDTQYF
>-|TRBV15|TRBJ2-7|-
TGTGCCACCAGCAGAGATTCCGAGCAGTACTTC
CATSRDSEQYF
>few|TRBV12-3/TRBV12-4|TRBJ1-5|-
TGTGCCAGCAATTCCTTGGGATTCAATCAGCCCCAGCATTTT
CASNSLGFNQPQHF
>-|TRBV6-1|TRBJ2-5|TRBD2
TGTGCCAGCAGCGATCTCCGACTAGCGGGGTCCGAGACCCAGTACTTC
CASSDLRLAGSETQYF
>-|TRBV25-1|TRBJ1-6|TRBD1
TGTGCCAGGATTCGGGACAGGGTATTTCCCCTCCACTTT
CARIRDRVFPLHF
>-|TRBV29-1|TRBJ2-3|-
TGCAGCGTTGAAGGCAACACAGATACGCAGTATTTT
CSVEGNTDTQYF
>few|TRBV6-5|TRBJ2-3|-
TGTGCCAGCAGTTACGGGCAGGGACCAGATACGCAGTATTTT
CASSYGQGPDTQYF
>few|TRBV20-1|TRBJ2-7|TRBD2
TGCAGTGCTAGAGATCACCTTGGACTAGCTCGAGGCTTCTACGAGCAGTACTTC
CSARDHLGLARGFYEQYF
>many|TRBV9|TRBJ1-2|-
TGTGCCAGCAGCGTGACGGGCGCTGTCCCCCACTATGGCTACACCTTC
CASSVTGAVPHYGYTF
>few|TRBV12-3/TRBV12-4|TRBJ1-1|-
TGTGCCAGCAGTTTGACAGAGAGGAACACTGAAGCTTTCTTT
CASSLTERNTEAFF
>many|TRBV12-3/TRBV12-4|TRBJ1-4|-
TGTGCCAGCTTCCGGGCAGGCTCTAATGAAAAACTGTTTTTT
CASFRAGSNEKLFF
>-|TRBV4-2|TRBJ2-2|TRBD2
TGTGCCAGCAGCCAGATAGCGGGAGGGAACACCGGGGAGCTGTTTTTT
CASSQIAGGNTGELFF
>many|TRBV29-1|TRBJ2-3|TRBD2
TGCAGCGCTAATCCTAGCGGGGGTGGCACAGATACGCAGTATTTT
CSANPSGGGTDTQYF
>few|TRBV29-1|TRBJ2-1|TRBD2
TGCAGCGGAGCCGCGGGGGCCTACAATGAGCAGTTCTTC
CSGAAGAYNEQFF
>-|TRBV3-1|TRBJ1-1|-
TGTGCCAGCAGCCGACTAACAAACACTGAAGCTTTCTTT
CASSRLTNTEAFF
>-|TRBV27|TRBJ2-3|-
TGTGCCAGCAGTCTGGGTCACAGATACGCAGTCGTATTT
CASSLGHRYAVVF
>-|TRBV9|TRBJ2-1|TRBD1
TGTGCCAGCAGCGTAGAAGGGACAGGGCGGGATGAGCAGTTCTTC
CASSVEGTGRDEQFF
>-|TRBV6-2/TRBV6-3|TRBJ2-7|TRBD2
TGTGCCAGCAGTACTCAGCGGGAACTGTCCTACGAGCAGTACTTC
CASSTQRELSYEQYF
>-|TRBV30|TRBJ2-5|-
TGTGCCTGGAGTGGACAGCAAGAGACCCAGTACTTC
CAWSGQQETQYF
>-|TRBV7-2|TRBJ2-2|-
TGTGCCAGCAGCCTATGGGGACAGAACACCGGGGAGCTGTTTTTT
CASSLWGQNTGELFF
>few|TRBV3-1|TRBJ1-1|TRBD1
TGTGCCAGCAGCACAGGGGGCCCACTGATCCAATCTGAAGCTTTCTTT
CASSTGGPLIQSEAFF
>many|TRBV20-1|TRBJ2-1|TRBD1
TGCAGTGCTATAACTTACAGGGGATACAATGAGCAGTTCTTC
CSAITYRGYNEQFF
>-|TRBV20-1|TRBJ2-7|TRBD2
TGCAGTGCTCTGGGACTAGCAGACGAGCAGTACTTC
CSALGLADEQYF
>-|TRBV19|TRBJ1-5|-
TGTGCCAGTAGTTACACAGCGAACAATCAGCCCCAGCATTTT
CASSYTANNQPQHF
>-|TRBV6-1|TRBJ2-7|-
TGTGCCAGCAGTGAAGATTTAGGGGCCGAGCAGTACTTC
CASSEDLGAEQYF
>-|TRBV27|TRBJ2-7|-
TGTGCCAGCAGTTTAAGAGAGAGCTACGAGCAGTACTTC
CASSLRESYEQYF
>-|TRBV2|TRBJ2-3|TRBD1
TGTGCCAGCACCTTGGGACAGGCCAGCACAGATACGCAGTATTTT
CASTLGQASTDTQYF
>-|TRBV7-9|TRBJ2-3|-
TGTGCCAGCAGCTTAGTCTTTTCGGGGCAGACAGATACGCAGTATTTT
CASSLVFSGQTDTQYF
>many|TRBV5-1|TRBJ2-1|-
TGCGCCAGCAGCTTTTCAGACAGGTACGATGAGCAGTTCTTC
CASSFSDRYDEQFF
>-|TRBV5-1|TRBJ1-1|-
TGCGCCAGCAGCTTTACAACCGGGACTGAAGCTTTCTTT
CASSFTTGTEAFF
>few|TRBV5-6|TRBJ2-1|-
TGTGCCAGCAGCTTGGTTCCGGGAATGCAGTTCTTC
CASSLVPGMQFF
>-|TRBV19|TRBJ1-1|-
TGTGCCAGTAGTGACCGGCGGAACTCGAACACTGAAGCTTTCTTT
CASSDRRNSNTEAFF
>many|TRBV25-1|TRBJ2-7|TRBD1
TGTGCCAGCAGTGAATGGGGCAGGGGGTACGAGCAGTACTTC
CASSEWGRGYEQYF
>few|TRBV29-1|TRBJ2-7|-
TGCAGCGTTGAAGACGCAAACAGGGGAGGCGAGCAGTACTTC
CSVEDANRGGEQYF
>-|TRBV12-3/TRBV12-4|TRBJ2-1|TRBD1
TGTGCCAGCAGTTGGGACAGGGGTTTAGAGCAGTTCTTC
CASSWDRGLEQFF
>-|TRBV10-3|TRBJ2-1|TRBD1
TGTGCCATCAGACCCCACGGGACAGGGGGTTTCGCGGGAAGGAACAATGAGCAGTTCTTC
CAIRPHGTGGFAGRNNEQFF
>-|TRBV2|TRBJ1-6|TRBD1
TGTGCCAGCAGCCTGGGACAGAAGTATAATTCACCCCTCCACTTT
CASSLGQKYNSPLHF